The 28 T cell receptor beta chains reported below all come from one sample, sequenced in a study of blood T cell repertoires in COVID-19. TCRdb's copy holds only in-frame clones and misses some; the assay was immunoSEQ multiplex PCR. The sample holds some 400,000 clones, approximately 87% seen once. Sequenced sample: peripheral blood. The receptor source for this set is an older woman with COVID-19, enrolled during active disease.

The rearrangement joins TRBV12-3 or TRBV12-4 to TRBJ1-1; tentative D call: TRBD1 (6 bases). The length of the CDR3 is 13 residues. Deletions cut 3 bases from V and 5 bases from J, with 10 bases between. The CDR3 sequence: CASSFTGSTEAFF. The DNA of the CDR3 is TGTGCCAGCAGTTTCACAGGGTCGACTGAAGCTTTCTTT.

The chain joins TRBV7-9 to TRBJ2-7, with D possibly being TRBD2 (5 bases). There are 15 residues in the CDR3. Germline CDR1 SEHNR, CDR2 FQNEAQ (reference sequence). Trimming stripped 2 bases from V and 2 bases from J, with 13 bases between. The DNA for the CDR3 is TGTGCCAGCAGCTTAATGGGAGCGCCTACCTACGAGCAGTACTTC. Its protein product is CASSLMGAPTYEQYF.

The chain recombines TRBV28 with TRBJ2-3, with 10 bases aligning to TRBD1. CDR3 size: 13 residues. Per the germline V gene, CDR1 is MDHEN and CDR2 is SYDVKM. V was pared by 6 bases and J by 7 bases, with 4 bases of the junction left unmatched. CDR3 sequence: CASRGTGVHTQYF. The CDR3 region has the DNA TGTGCCAGCAGGGGGACAGGGGTACATACGCAGTATTTT.

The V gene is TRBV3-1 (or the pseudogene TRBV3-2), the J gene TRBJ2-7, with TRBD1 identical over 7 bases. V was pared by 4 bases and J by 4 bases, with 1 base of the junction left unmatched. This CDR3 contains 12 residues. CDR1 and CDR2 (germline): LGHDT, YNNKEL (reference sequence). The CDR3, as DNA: TGTGCCAGCAGCCCACAGGGGTACGAGCAGTACTTC. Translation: CASSPQGYEQYF.

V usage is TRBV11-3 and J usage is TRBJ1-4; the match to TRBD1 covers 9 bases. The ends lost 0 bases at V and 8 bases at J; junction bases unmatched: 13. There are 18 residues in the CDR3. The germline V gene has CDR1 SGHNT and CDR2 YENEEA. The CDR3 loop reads CASSLETYRGLLYEKLFF. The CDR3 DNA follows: TGTGCCAGCAGCTTAGAGACCTACAGGGGGCTCCTCTACGAAAAACTGTTTTTT.

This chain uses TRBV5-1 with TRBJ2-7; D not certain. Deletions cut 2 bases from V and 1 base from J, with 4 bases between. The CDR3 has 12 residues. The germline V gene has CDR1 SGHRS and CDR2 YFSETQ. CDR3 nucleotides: TGCGCCAGCAGCTTTGAGTCCTACGAGCAGTACTTC. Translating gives CASSFESYEQYF.

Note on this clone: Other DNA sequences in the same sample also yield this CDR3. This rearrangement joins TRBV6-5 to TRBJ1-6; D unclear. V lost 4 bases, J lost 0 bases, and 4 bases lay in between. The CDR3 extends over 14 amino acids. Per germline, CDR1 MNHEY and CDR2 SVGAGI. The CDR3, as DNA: TGTGCCAGCAGTTCCAGCTCCTATAATTCACCCCTCCACTTT. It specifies CASSSSSYNSPLHF.

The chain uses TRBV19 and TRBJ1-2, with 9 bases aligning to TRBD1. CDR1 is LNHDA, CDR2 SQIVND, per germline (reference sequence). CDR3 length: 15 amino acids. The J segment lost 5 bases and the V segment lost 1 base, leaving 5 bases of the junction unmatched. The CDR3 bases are TGTGCCAGTAGTATAGGTAGGACAGGGGAGTATGGCTACACCTTC. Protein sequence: CASSIGRTGEYGYTF.

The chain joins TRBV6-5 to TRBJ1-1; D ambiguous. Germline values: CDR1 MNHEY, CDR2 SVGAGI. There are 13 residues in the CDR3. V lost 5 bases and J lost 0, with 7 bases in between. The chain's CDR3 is CASSMDLNTEAFF. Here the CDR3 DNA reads TGTGCCAGCAGTATGGACTTGAACACTGAAGCTTTCTTT.

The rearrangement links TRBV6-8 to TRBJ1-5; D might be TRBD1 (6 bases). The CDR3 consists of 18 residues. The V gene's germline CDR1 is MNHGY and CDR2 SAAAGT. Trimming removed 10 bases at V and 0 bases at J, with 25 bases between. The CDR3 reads CAISLRDTEAYSNQPQHF. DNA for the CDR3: TGTGCCATCTCACTCCGGGACACCGAGGCGTATAGCAATCAGCCCCAGCATTTT.

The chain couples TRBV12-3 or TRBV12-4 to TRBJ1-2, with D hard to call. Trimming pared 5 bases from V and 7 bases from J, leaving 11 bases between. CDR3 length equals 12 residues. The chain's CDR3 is CASSILPGGYTF. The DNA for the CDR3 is TGTGCCAGCAGTATACTTCCCGGTGGCTACACCTTC.

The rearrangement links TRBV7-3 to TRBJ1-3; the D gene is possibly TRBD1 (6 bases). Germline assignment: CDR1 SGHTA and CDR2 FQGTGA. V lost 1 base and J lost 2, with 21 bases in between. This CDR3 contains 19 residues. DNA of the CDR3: TGTGCCAGCAGCTTAAGGGGGCAGGATCTGCGTGGCGCTGGAAACACCATATATTTT. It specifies CASSLRGQDLRGAGNTIYF. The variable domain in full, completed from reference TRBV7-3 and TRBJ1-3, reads GAGVSQTPSNKVTEKGKYVELRCDPISGHTALYWYRQSLGQGPEFLIYFQGTGAADDSGLPNDRFFAVRPEGSVSTLKIQRTERGDSAVYLCASSLRGQDLRGAGNTIYFGEGSWLTVV.

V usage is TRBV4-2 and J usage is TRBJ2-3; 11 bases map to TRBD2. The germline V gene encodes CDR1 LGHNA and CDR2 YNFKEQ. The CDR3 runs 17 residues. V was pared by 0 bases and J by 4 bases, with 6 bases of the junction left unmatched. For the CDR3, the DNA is TGTGCCAGCAGCCAAGAAGTAACTAGCGGGGGTTCAGATACGCAGTATTTT. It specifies CASSQEVTSGGSDTQYF.

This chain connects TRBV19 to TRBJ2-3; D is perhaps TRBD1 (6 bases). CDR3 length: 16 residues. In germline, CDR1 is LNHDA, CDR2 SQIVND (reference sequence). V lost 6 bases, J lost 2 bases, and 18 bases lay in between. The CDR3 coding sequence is TGTGCCAGTAGAACCCCGACAGGACCCACCACAGATACGCAGTATTTT. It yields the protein CASRTPTGPTTDTQYF.

In nucleotides, the CDR3 is TGTGCCAGCAATATGGGGGGGAGCAATCAGCCCCAGCATTTT. This encodes CASNMGGSNQPQHF. The chain recombines TRBV6-5 with TRBJ1-5; weak D call: TRBD1 (5 bases). The CDR3 totals 14 residues. The germline V and J ends were trimmed by 7 bases and 1 base, with 11 bases remaining between them. The germline V gene encodes CDR1 MNHEY and CDR2 SVGAGI.

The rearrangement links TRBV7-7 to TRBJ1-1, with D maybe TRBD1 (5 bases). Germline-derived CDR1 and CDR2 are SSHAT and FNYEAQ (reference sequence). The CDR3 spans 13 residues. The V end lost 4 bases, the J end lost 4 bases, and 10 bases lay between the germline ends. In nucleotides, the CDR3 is TGTGCCAGCAGCTCACGGAGGGGCACTGAAGCTTTCTTT. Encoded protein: CASSSRRGTEAFF.

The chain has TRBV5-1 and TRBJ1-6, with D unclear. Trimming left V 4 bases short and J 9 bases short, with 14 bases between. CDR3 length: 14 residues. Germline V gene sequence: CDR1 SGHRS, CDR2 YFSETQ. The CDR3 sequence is CASSLGISFSPLHF. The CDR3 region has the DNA TGCGCCAGCAGCCTCGGGATTTCGTTTTCACCCCTCCACTTT.

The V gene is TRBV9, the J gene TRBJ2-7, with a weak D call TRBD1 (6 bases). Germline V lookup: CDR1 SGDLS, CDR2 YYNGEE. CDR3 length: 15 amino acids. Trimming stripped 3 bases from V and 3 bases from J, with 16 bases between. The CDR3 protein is CASSAATGLLYEQYF. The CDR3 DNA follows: TGTGCCAGCAGCGCGGCAACAGGGCTACTCTACGAGCAGTACTTC.

The CDR3 bases are TGCAGTGCCCTATTCCAAAACATTCAGTACTTC. Translating it yields CSALFQNIQYF. The chain is built from TRBV20-1 and TRBJ2-4; D is unclear. Germline lookup yields CDR1 DFQATT and CDR2 SNEGSKA (reference sequence). The CDR3 covers 11 residues. Trimming stripped 6 bases from V and 5 bases from J, with 8 bases between.

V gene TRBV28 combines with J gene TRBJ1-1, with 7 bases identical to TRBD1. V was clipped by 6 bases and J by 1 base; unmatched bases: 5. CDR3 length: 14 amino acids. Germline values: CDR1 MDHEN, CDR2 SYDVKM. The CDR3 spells CASRSGQTNTEAFF. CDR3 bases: TGTGCCAGCAGGTCGGGACAGACGAACACTGAAGCTTTCTTT.

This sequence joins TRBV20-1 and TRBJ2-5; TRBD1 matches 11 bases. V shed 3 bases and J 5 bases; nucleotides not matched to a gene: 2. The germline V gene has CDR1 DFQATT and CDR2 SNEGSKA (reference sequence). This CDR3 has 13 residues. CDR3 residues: CSASRTGGETQYF. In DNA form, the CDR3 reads TGCAGTGCTAGTCGGACAGGGGGCGAGACCCAGTACTTC.

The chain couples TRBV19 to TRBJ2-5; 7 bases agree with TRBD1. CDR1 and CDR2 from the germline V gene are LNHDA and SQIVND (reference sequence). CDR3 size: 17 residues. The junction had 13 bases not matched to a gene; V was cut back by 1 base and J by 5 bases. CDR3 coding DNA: TGTGCCAGTAGTATAGGGTACGGACAGGCGGTGAGGGAGACCCAGTACTTC. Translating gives CASSIGYGQAVRETQYF.

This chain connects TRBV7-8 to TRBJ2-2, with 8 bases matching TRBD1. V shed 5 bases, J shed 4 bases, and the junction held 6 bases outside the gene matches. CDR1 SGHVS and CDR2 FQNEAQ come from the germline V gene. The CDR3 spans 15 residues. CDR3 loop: CASSPRTGSTGELFF. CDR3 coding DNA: TGTGCCAGCAGCCCCCGGACAGGGAGCACCGGGGAGCTGTTTTTT.

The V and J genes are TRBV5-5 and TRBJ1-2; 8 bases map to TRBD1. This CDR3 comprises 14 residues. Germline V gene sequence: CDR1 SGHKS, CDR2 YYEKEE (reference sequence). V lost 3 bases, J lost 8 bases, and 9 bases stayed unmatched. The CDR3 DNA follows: TGTGCCAGCAGCTCTCCCGGGACAGGCAGAGGCTACACCTTC. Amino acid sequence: CASSSPGTGRGYTF.

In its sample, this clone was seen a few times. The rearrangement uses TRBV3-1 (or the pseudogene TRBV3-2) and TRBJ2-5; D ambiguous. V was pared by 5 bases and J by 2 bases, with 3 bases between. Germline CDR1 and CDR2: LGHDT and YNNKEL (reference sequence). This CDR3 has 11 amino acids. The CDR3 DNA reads TGTGCCAGCAGCTATCAAGAGACCCAGTACTTC. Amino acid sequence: CASSYQETQYF.

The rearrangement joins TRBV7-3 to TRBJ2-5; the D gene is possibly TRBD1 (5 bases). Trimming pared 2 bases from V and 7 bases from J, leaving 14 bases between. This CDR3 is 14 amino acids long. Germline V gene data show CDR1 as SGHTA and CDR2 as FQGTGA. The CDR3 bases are TGTGCCAGCAGCTTAGCGGACGGCCAGGGGACCCAGTACTTC. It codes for CASSLADGQGTQYF.

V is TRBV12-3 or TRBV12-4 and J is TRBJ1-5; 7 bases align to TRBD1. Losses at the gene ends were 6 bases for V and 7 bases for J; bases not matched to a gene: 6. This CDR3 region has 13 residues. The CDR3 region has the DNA TGTGCCAGCAGGAGACAGGGCGGGCAGCCCCAGCATTTT. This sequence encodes CASRRQGGQPQHF.

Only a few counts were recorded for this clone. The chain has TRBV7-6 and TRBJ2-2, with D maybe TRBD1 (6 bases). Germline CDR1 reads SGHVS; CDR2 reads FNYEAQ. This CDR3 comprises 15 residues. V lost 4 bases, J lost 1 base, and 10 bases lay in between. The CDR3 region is CASSSRTENTGELFF. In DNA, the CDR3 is TGTGCCAGCAGCTCCCGGACAGAGAACACCGGGGAGCTGTTTTTT.